One and the same sample provided the 22 T cell receptor beta chains below, sequenced in a study of cytomegalovirus exposure and HLA in healthy donors. The method was immunoSEQ multiplex PCR; TCRdb's version includes in-frame clones alone and lacks a portion of them. The profile shows around 150,000 clones, about 95% of them singletons. The material sequenced was PBMCs. Source of these receptors: a woman younger than 30 in good health and CMV-seronegative.

This rearrangement joins TRBV5-8 to TRBJ2-5; 10 positions agree with TRBD2. CDR3 length equals 15 residues. Germline-derived CDR1 and CDR2 are SGHTS and YDEGEE. V gave up 5 bases and J gave up 1 base; unmatched junction bases: 5. The CDR3 coding sequence is TGTGCCAGCAGGTCCGGGACTAGCGTCCAAGAGACCCAGTACTTC. Its protein product is CASRSGTSVQETQYF.

The rearrangement links TRBV5-6 to TRBJ1-3, with TRBD1 matching 7 bases. This CDR3 spans 13 amino acids. Trimming took 4 bases from V and 4 from J; bases not matched to a gene: 2. Germline V gene data show CDR1 as SGHDT and CDR2 as YYEEEE. CDR3 coding DNA: TGTGCCAGCAGCGTGGGACAGGGAAACACCATATATTTT. Protein product: CASSVGQGNTIYF.

This clone was recorded once. This chain joins TRBV7-8 and TRBJ1-4; D not certain. The CDR3 consists of 13 residues. Trimming stripped 4 bases from V and 8 bases from J, with 11 bases between. Germline V gives CDR1 SGHVS, CDR2 FQNEAQ. The CDR3 region has the DNA TGTGCCAGCAGCTCTATTGGGAGAGAAAAACTGTTTTTT. Its protein product is CASSSIGREKLFF.

V usage is TRBV10-3 and J usage is TRBJ2-7, with TRBD2 matching 12 bases. The CDR3 covers 13 residues. CDR1 and CDR2 (germline): ENHRY, SYGVKD. J was trimmed by 7 bases and V by 9 bases; bases with no gene match: 7. The CDR3 region is CAIATSGGREQYF. The CDR3 DNA reads TGTGCCATTGCGACTAGCGGGGGCCGGGAGCAGTACTTC.

The chain recombines TRBV7-3 with TRBJ2-5; 8 nucleotides line up with TRBD1. This CDR3 has 15 residues. Losses at the gene ends were 3 bases for V and 5 bases for J; bases not matched to a gene: 8. Per germline, CDR1 SGHTA and CDR2 FQGTGA. CDR3 DNA sequence: TGTGCCAGCAGCTTGGGCAGGGGGCTGGGGGAGACCCAGTACTTC. It specifies CASSLGRGLGETQYF.

The CDR3 here is CASRGMGGVGDTQYF. The CDR3, as DNA: TGTGCCAGCAGAGGAATGGGGGGGGTTGGGGATACGCAGTATTTT. The chain uses TRBV7-2 and TRBJ2-3, with 7 bases aligning to TRBD2. V was pared by 6 bases and J by 6 bases, with 12 bases of the junction left unmatched. The CDR3 extends over 15 amino acids. The germline gives CDR1 SGHTA, CDR2 FQGNSA.

V gene TRBV7-6 combines with J gene TRBJ2-1; D unresolved. Germline values: CDR1 SGHVS, CDR2 FNYEAQ. The CDR3 is made up of 12 amino acids. V was cut by 5 bases and J by 5 bases, with 7 bases left in between. The CDR3 is CASSPTDNEQFF. The CDR3 DNA reads TGTGCCAGCAGCCCCACAGACAATGAGCAGTTCTTC.

The chain has TRBV7-3 and TRBJ2-5; tentative D call: TRBD2 (6 bases). Trimming took off 3 bases at V and 1 base at J, with 12 bases between the two ends. Germline V gives CDR1 SGHTA, CDR2 FQGTGA. The CDR3 loop spans 15 amino acids. Here the CDR3 DNA reads TGTGCCAGCAGCTTCTACGGGGGAGGCCAAGAGACCCAGTACTTC. Its protein is CASSFYGGGQETQYF.

This clone was seen a single time. The rearrangement uses TRBV4-3 and TRBJ2-7, with D tentatively TRBD2 (6 bases). V was cut by 0 bases and J by 3 bases, with 15 bases left in between. There are 16 residues in the CDR3. Germline CDR1 is LGHNA and CDR2 is YSLEER. The DNA of the CDR3 is TGCGCCAGCAGCCAAGACCGGGAGCACCAGCTCTACGAGCAGTACTTC. Protein product: CASSQDREHQLYEQYF.

CDR3 coding DNA: TGTGCCAGCAGCTTAATGGGGCCTCAGACCTACAATGAGCAGTTCTTC. Its protein is CASSLMGPQTYNEQFF. This sequence joins TRBV7-2 and TRBJ2-1; D is perhaps TRBD1 (5 bases). V was cut by 2 bases and J by 2 bases, with 13 bases left in between. The length of the CDR3 is 16 residues. Germline CDR1 and CDR2: SGHTA and FQGNSA.

This CDR3 reads CASSQDQGTNSPLHF. CDR3 DNA: TGTGCCAGCAGCCAAGATCAGGGGACCAATTCACCCCTCCACTTT. The rearrangement uses TRBV14 and TRBJ1-6; perhaps TRBD1 as D (6 bases). CDR3 length equals 15 residues. CDR1 and CDR2 (germline): SGHDN, FVKESK. V was shortened by 0 bases and J by 7 bases, with 10 bases between the two germline ends.

The chain joins TRBV5-4 to TRBJ2-7, with a possible D match to TRBD1 (6 bases). Germline V CDR1 and CDR2: SGHNT, YYREEE (reference sequence). With 0 bases removed from V and 2 bases from J, the gap between germline ends came to 12 bases. The CDR3 length is 15 residues. As DNA, the CDR3 is TGTGCCAGCAGCTTGGGATTCGGACAGACCTACGAGCAGTACTTC. This encodes CASSLGFGQTYEQYF.

This sequence joins TRBV9 and TRBJ2-5, with D unclear. CDR1 is SGDLS, CDR2 YYNGEE, per germline. Trimming removed 0 bases at V and 2 bases at J, with 8 bases between. The CDR3 spans 14 residues. CDR3 region: CASSVGAPQETQYF. In DNA form, the CDR3 reads TGTGCCAGCAGCGTAGGAGCGCCTCAAGAGACCCAGTACTTC.

V is TRBV15 and J is TRBJ1-6; D perhaps matches TRBD1 (6 bases). The CDR3 totals 15 residues. Germline V gives CDR1 LNHNV, CDR2 YYDKDF (reference sequence). The V and J ends lost 0 bases and 9 bases respectively, with 12 bases between them. The CDR3 sequence is CATSRDRGAGSPLHF. CDR3 nucleotides: TGTGCCACCAGCAGAGATCGGGGGGCCGGTTCACCCCTCCACTTT.

The V and J genes are TRBV7-6 and TRBJ2-1, with TRBD2 identical over 13 bases. Trimming cost V 1 base and J 5 bases; bases outside gene matches: 5. CDR1 SGHVS and CDR2 FNYEAQ come from the germline V gene. CDR3 length equals 17 residues. The CDR3 sequence is CASSLETSGGHNNEQFF. Here the CDR3 DNA reads TGTGCCAGCAGCTTAGAGACTAGCGGGGGGCATAACAATGAGCAGTTCTTC.

CDR3 nucleotides: TGTGCCAGCAGTAAACAGATTATGGGTGAAAAACTGTTTTTT. Its protein product is CASSKQIMGEKLFF. This chain links TRBV6-1 with TRBJ1-4; D unclear. Germline CDR1 reads MNHNS; CDR2 reads SASEGT. CDR3 length: 14 amino acids. V was pared by 5 bases and J by 7 bases, with 14 bases between.

The rearrangement uses TRBV7-2 and TRBJ1-4; D unresolved. The CDR3 has 13 amino acids. From germline, CDR1 is SGHTA and CDR2 FQGNSA. The V and J ends lost 3 bases and 7 bases respectively, with 9 bases between them. CDR3 amino acids: CASSFVAGEKLFF. CDR3 nucleotides: TGTGCCAGCAGCTTCGTCGCCGGTGAAAAACTGTTTTTT.

V is TRBV7-2 and J is TRBJ1-4; possibly TRBD1 for D (6 bases). The CDR3 spans 13 residues. CDR1 is SGHTA, CDR2 FQGNSA, per germline. V dropped 4 bases and J dropped 8 bases, with 11 bases sitting between them. The CDR3 loop reads CASSSRRGEKLFF. CDR3 nucleotides: TGTGCCAGCAGCTCACGTAGGGGGGAAAAACTGTTTTTT.

The chain employs TRBV4-1 and TRBJ2-1; 7 positions match TRBD1. The CDR3 totals 15 residues. The germline V gene has CDR1 MGHRA and CDR2 YSYEKL. V was pared by 3 bases and J by 7 bases, with 9 bases of the junction left unmatched. CDR3 amino acids: CASSQGRGNKNEQFF. The CDR3 DNA follows: TGCGCCAGCAGCCAGGGCAGGGGGAATAAGAATGAGCAGTTCTTC.

The chain links TRBV5-6 to TRBJ2-1; the D gene is possibly TRBD1 (6 bases). The CDR3 totals 14 residues. Germline V gene data show CDR1 as SGHDT and CDR2 as YYEEEE. Deletions cut 4 bases from V and 8 bases from J, with 16 bases between. The CDR3 here is CASSGSQGSHEQFF. Written as DNA, the CDR3 is TGTGCCAGCAGCGGCTCACAGGGATCCCATGAGCAGTTCTTC.

The chain links TRBV7-9 to TRBJ2-7; 10 nucleotides agree with TRBD1. V trimming: 3 bases; J trimming: 12 bases; junction bases outside the gene matches: 14. Germline CDR1 and CDR2: SEHNR and FQNEAQ (reference sequence). The CDR3 length is 15 residues. Here the CDR3 reads CASSFHGTGDRDLYF. The CDR3 DNA reads TGTGCCAGCAGCTTCCATGGGACAGGGGACAGGGATCTGTACTTC.

This chain uses TRBV19 with TRBJ2-3; D might be TRBD2 (6 bases). V was shortened by 7 bases and J by 0 bases, with 20 bases between the two germline ends. This CDR3 region has 17 residues. Germline V gene sequence: CDR1 LNHDA, CDR2 SQIVND (reference sequence). The CDR3 sequence: CASKAAGLPPSTDTQYF. Here the CDR3 DNA reads TGTGCCAGTAAGGCCGCAGGACTACCACCTAGCACAGATACGCAGTATTTT. Combining the CDR3 with reference TRBV19 and TRBJ2-3 gives the whole variable domain DGGITQSPKYLFRKEGQNVTLSCEQNLNHDAMYWYRQDPGQGLRLIYYSQIVNDFQKGDIAEGYSVSREKKESFPLTVTSAQKNPTAFYLCASKAAGLPPSTDTQYFGPGTRLTVL.